This T cell receptor (beta chain) was recovered during a study of blood T cell repertoires in COVID-19. Study at large: Donors in the United States, Italy and Spain gave samples during acute or convalescent COVID-19. In each case, the material was cDNA or gDNA derived from T cells, B-cell-depleted T cells, or PBMCs.

Authors' data handling: Nucleated cell number was recorded as an estimate derived from reference gene primer amplification. Here immunoSEQ multiplex PCR was the method, and the copy in TCRdb shows in-frame clones only, minus some. The V and J calls and clone size come from that table; D and trimming were worked out from the DNA. In the table there are about 140,000 clones, roughly 85% of which are singletons. Sequences were obtained from peripheral blood. This TCR was sampled from a human donor in a cohort sampled during active COVID-19.

CDR3 in amino acids: CASSQVGREGVFF. The DNA for the CDR3 is TGTGCCAGCAGCCAAGTAGGCAGGGAGGGGGTTTTCTTT. The rearrangement joins TRBV14 to TRBJ1-1; D perhaps matches TRBD1 (6 bases). Germline CDR1 SGHDN, CDR2 FVKESK. V shed 1 base and J shed 13 bases, with 16 bases lying between them. The CDR3 consists of 13 residues.